A single sample is the source of the 2 T cell receptor beta chains below, sequenced in a study of shared clonotypes between healthy human individuals. Sequenced by immunoSEQ multiplex PCR; TCRdb stores in-frame clones only, minus some. The repertoire holds hundreds of thousands of clones, with about 80% as singletons. The sample comprised PBMCs. The receptors originated from a woman between 35 and 50 years old in good health. Some clones in this sample may be carry-over from other donors' samples.

This clone has a handful of counts. The V call is TRBV5-5, the J call TRBJ1-1; D not certain. V shed 4 bases and J shed 7 bases, with 11 bases lying between them. CDR3 size: 12 residues. Germline lookup yields CDR1 SGHKS and CDR2 YYEKEE (reference sequence). CDR3 DNA: TGTGCCAGCAGCGTAGCTTTAGGTGAAGCTTTCTTT. Its translation is CASSVALGEAFF.

V gene TRBV10-3 combines with J gene TRBJ1-1, with D perhaps matching TRBD1 (5 bases). Between the trimmed V and J ends, which lost 7 bases and 3 bases, there was a span of 12 bases. Germline CDR1 is ENHRY and CDR2 is SYGVKD. This CDR3 is built from 13 residues. CDR3: CAITPTEHTEAFF. The CDR3 coding sequence is TGTGCCATCACCCCGACAGAACACACTGAAGCTTTCTTT.